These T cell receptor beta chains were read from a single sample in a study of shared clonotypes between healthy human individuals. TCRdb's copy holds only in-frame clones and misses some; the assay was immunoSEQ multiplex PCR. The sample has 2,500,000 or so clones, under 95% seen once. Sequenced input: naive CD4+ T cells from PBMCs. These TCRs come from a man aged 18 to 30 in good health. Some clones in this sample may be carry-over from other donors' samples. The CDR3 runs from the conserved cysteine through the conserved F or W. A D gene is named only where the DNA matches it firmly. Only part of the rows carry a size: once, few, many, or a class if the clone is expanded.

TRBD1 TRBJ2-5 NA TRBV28 TGTGCCAGCACCTTGGACAGGGTCCGGGAGACCCAGTACTTC CASTLDRVRETQYF
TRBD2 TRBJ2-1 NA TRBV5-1 TGCGCCAGCAGCCGCTCGGTCCAGCGGGGGTACAATGAGCAGTTCTTC CASSRSVQRGYNEQFF
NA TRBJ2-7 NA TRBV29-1 TGCAGAGCCCGACGGGCCTACGAGCAGTACTTC CRARRAYEQYF
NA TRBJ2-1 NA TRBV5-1 TGCGCCAGCAGCTTGGGGCTTGGTGAGCAGTTCTTC CASSLGLGEQFF
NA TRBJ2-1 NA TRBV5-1 TGCGCCAGCAGCCCCCAGGACCCGGCCGCTGAGCAGTTCTTC CASSPQDPAAEQFF
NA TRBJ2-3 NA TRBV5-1 TGCGCCACCCGACGGGATTCTAGCACAGATACGCAGTATTTT CATRRDSSTDTQYF
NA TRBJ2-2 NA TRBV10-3 TGTGCCATCAGTGAGAGAGACCGTGGTGACACCGGGGAGCTGTTTTTT CAISERDRGDTGELFF
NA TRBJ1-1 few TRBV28 TGTGCCAGCAGTTTCGTGGGAGGGAACACTGAAGCTTTCTTT CASSFVGGNTEAFF
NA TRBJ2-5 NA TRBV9 TGTGCCAGCAGCGTAGAGCAGGGAGAGACCCAGTACTTC CASSVEQGETQYF
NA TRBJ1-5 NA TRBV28 TGTGCCAGCAGTGTTCATCAGCCCCAGCATTTT CASSVHQPQHF
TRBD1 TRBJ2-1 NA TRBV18 TGTGCCAGCTCCCCAGTAGGAACAGGGGTTTATGAGCAGTTCTTC CASSPVGTGVYEQFF
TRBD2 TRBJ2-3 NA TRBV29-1 TGCAGCGTTGAGAGGGGACTAGCGGGCACAGATACGCAGTATTTT CSVERGLAGTDTQYF
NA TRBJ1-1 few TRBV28 TGTGCCAGCAGTTTATCGAGGGCCCCCCTGGAAGCTTTCTTT CASSLSRAPLEAFF
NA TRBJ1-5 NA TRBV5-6 TGTGCCAGCAGCCAGCAACGAAGCAATCAGCCCCAGCATTTT CASSQQRSNQPQHF
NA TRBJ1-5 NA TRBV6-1 TGTGCCAGTGGGGGGGGCAATCAGCCCCAGCATTTT CASGGGNQPQHF
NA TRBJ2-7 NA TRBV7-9 TGTGCCAGCAGCTCGGAGACCAGGGACGGCGAGCAGTACTTC CASSSETRDGEQYF
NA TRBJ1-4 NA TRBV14 TGTGCCAGCAGCCGAACAGAGAATGAAAAACTGTTTTTT CASSRTENEKLFF
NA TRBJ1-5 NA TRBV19 TGTGCCAGTACTGACAAGGATCAGCCCCAGCATTTT CASTDKDQPQHF
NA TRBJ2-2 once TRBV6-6 TGTGCCAGCAGTTACTCGGGAGGGGGCCGGCCCGGGGAGCTGTTTTTT CASSYSGGGRPGELFF
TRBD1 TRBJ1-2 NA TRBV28 TGTGCCAGCAGTGCATCCGGGACAGGTGGGATCTTTGGCTACACCTTC CASSASGTGGIFGYTF
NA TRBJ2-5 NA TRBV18 TGTGCCAGCTCACCATTGGCCCAAGAGACCCAGTACTTC CASSPLAQETQYF
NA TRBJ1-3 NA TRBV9 TGTGCCAGCAGCGTAGAGGTAGGAAGGGATAGAGGAAACACCATATATTTT CASSVEVGRDRGNTIYF
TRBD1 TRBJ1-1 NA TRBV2 TGTGCCAGCAGTGAACTCACAGGGGGCAACACTGAAGCTTTCTTT CASSELTGGNTEAFF
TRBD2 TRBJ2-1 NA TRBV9 TGTGCCAGCAGCGTCTCCCGACTAGCGGGGCTGAGCGGTGAGCAGTTCTTC CASSVSRLAGLSGEQFF
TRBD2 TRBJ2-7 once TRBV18 TGTGCCAGCTCACCAAACTTTGGGGAGGGCGAGCAGTACTTC CASSPNFGEGEQYF
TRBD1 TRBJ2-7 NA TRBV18 TGTGCCAGCACGGGGGAGACAGGGGTCTCCTACGAGCAGTACTTC CASTGETGVSYEQYF
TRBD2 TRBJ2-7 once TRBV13 TGTGCCAGCAGCCCAAATCGCGGGAGGGCCCGCGAGCAGTACTTC CASSPNRGRAREQYF
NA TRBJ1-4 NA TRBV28 TGTGCCACCCGCCAGGGGCGGGCTAATGAAAAACTGTTTTTT CATRQGRANEKLFF
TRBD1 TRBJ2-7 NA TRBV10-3 TGTGCCACCGCCGGGACAGGGGTCTTAGAGCAGTACTTC CATAGTGVLEQYF
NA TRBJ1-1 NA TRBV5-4 TGTGCCAGCAGCTTGGTGGGCCGGCTGAACACTGAAGCTTTCTTT CASSLVGRLNTEAFF
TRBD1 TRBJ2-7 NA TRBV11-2 TGTGCCAGCAGCATTACCGGGGACAGGGAGTACGAGCAGTACTTC CASSITGDREYEQYF
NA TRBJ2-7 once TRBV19 TGTGCCAGTAGTACCGGACAGCGAGTAGCCAGCTCCTACGAGCAGTACTTC CASSTGQRVASSYEQYF
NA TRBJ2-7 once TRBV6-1 TGTGCCAGCAGTGTCCTTCTGGCATCCCCCTACGAGCAGTACTTC CASSVLLASPYEQYF
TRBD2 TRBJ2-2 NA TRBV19 TGTGCCAGTCTTTCTAGCGGGAGGCGGTACACCGGGGAGCTGTTTTTT CASLSSGRRYTGELFF
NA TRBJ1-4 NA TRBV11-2 TGTGCCAGCAGCTTGAGGGTGCTAGGGAATGAAAAACTGTTTTTT CASSLRVLGNEKLFF
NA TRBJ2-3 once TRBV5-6 TGTGCCAGCAGCAGGGGTCAACGTGGAGATACGCAGTATTTT CASSRGQRGDTQYF
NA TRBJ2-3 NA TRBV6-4 TGTGCCAGCAAGGAAGGACGAAGCACAGATACGCAGTATTTT CASKEGRSTDTQYF
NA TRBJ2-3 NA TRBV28 TGTGCCAGCAGTCGTCTTCCGGGTTCAGGTCCATATACGCAGTATTTT CASSRLPGSGPYTQYF
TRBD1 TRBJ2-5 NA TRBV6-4 TGTGCCAGCAGTGACCAGCCAGGGGGCTTAGAGACCCAGTACTTC CASSDQPGGLETQYF
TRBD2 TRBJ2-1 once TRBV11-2 TGTGCCAGCAGCTTAGCGGGGGGGGTCAATGAGCAGTTCTTC CASSLAGGVNEQFF
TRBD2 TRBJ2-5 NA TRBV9 TGTGCCAGCAGCGTAGCTAGCGGGAGGGAGACCCAGTACTTC CASSVASGRETQYF
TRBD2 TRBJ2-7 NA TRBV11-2 TGTGCCAGCAGCTTAGTATCTAGCGGGAACTACGAGCAGTACTTC CASSLVSSGNYEQYF
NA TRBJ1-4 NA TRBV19 TGTGCCAGTAGGCGATCAGCTACAACTAATGAAAAACTGTTTTTT CASRRSATTNEKLFF
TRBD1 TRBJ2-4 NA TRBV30 TGTGCCTGGACGACCGGGACAGGGGGAAACATTCAGTACTTC CAWTTGTGGNIQYF
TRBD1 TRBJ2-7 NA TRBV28 TGTGCCAGCACCCCAGGGGGCGCTTCGTACGAGCAGTACTTC CASTPGGASYEQYF
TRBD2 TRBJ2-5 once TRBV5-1 TGCGCCAGCAGCTTCTTAGGACTAGCCGTAATGGAGACCCAGTACTTC CASSFLGLAVMETQYF
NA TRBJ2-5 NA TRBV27 TGTGCCAGCAGTTTCTCTTATTCGGGATTACCCCTTTACTTC CASSFSYSGLPLYF
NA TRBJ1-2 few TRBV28 TGTGCCAGCAGCCAACTGAACAGGGCAGATTTTGGCTACACCTTC CASSQLNRADFGYTF